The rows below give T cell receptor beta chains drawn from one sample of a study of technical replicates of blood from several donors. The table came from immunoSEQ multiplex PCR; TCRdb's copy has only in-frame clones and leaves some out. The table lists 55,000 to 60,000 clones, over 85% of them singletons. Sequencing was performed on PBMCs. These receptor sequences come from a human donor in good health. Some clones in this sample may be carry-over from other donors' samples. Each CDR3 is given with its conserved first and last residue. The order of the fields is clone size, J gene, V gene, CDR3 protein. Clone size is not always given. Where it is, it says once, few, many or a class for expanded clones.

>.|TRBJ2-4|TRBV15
CATSGGEGYAKNIQYF
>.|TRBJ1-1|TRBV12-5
CASGKGGHTEAFF
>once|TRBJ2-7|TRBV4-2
CASSQDWLVYSEQYF
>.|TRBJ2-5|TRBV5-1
CASSPSLAGNQETQYF
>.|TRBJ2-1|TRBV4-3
CASSQDRGGTYNEQFF
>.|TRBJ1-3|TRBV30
CAWTRPGASTIYF
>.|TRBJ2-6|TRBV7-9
CASSALPSSGANVLTF
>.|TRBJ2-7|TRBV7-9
CASSRSGRSSYEQYF
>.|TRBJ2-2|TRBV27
CASSFEFGELFF
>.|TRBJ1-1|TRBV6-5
CASSYQIGTEAFF
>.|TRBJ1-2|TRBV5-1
CASRINGQVDYGYTF
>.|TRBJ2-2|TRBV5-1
CASSLSRGAVPGELFF
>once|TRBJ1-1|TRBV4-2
CASSQDASAGNTEAFF
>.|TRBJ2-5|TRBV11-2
CASSLGPLAGQETQYF
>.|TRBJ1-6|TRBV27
CASRSIRDKGISPLHF
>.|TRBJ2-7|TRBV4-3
CASSQRLRVGEQYF
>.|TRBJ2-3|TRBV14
CASSQDLRGSAQYF
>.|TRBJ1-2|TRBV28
CASSTRDRSYYGYTF
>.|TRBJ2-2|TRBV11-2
CASSLGWQGADTGELFF
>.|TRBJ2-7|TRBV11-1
CASSFLAGADEQYF
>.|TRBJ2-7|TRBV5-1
CASSRRTGLEDEQYF
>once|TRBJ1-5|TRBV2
CASSGQSNQPQHF
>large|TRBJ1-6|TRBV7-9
CATHGPTAINSPLHF
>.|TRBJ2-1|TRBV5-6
CASSRLTREFF
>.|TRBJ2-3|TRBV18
CASSPSAGGTDTQYF
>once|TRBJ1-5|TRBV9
CASSPHRTDNQPQHF
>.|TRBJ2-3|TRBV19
CASSIIPTDTQYF
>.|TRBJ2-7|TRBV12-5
CASAPGGLAGYEQYF
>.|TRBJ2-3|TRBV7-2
CASSLSVGVGADTQYF
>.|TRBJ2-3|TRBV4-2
CASSQEITGLVTDTQYF
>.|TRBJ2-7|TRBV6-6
CASSYGQGGEQYF
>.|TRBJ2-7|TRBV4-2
CASSQVGSTGVYEQYF
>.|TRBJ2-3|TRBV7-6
CASSYSGQGTDTQYF
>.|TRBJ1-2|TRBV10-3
CAISESDAGGYGYTF
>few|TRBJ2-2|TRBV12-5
CASAGWVGTSPPTGELFF
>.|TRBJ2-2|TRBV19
CASSIGGTRNTGELFF
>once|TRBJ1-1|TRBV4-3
CASSQHSLNRNTEAFF
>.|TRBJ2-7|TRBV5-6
CASSRPGNLYEQYF
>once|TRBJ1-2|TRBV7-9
CASSLEGGSGNGYTF
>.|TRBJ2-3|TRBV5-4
CASSSELLTDTQYF
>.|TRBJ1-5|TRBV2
CASSRDREYQPQHF
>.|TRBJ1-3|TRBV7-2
CASSLARGSGNTIYF
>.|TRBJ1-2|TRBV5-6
CASSLIRPYGYTF
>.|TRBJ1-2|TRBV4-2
CASSQLIFVRDRTDYGYTF
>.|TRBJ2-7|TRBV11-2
CASSLWSGQYEQYF
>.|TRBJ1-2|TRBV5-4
CASSLSQVYGYTF
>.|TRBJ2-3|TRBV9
CASSVGTSGTSPQYF
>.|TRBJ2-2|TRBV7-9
CASSARRTGANTGELFF
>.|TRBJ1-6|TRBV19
CASSTHHGGYSPLHF
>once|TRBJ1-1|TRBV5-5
CASSSDRGEAFF
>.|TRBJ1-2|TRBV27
CASGHPQGRTINYGYTF
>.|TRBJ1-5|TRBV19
CASSIGGSNQPQHF
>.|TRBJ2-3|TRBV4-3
CASSQGVSGTFSTDTQYF
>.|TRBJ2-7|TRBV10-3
CAISRTGGSYEQYF
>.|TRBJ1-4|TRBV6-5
CASSSQWDSNEKLFF
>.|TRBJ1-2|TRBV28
CASSGQGIAGYTF
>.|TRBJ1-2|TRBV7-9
CASSLDRSLIYGYTF